This TCR beta chain comes out of a study of T cells in Graves' hyperthyroidism and ophthalmopathy. Study outcomes and limitations: In the blood, most expanded thyroid clonotypes above 0.001 appeared as well.

RNA transcripts provided the source from which TCR beta CDR3 regions were amplified. Primed by the HTBI set, a first-round RT-PCR was run on the TCR CDR3. Via MiXCR, TCRdb re-called the multiplex PCR reads, giving one row per CDR3 protein. The sample has hundreds of thousands of distinct CDR3 sequences, approximately 14% seen once. This clonotype was counted at least ten times. What it binds is not known. This CDR3 is built from 13 residues. The V gene's germline CDR1 is GTSNPN and CDR2 SVGIG (reference sequence). Deletions cut 2 bases from V and 7 bases from J, with 11 bases between. The clonotype comes from a woman under 30 with Graves' hyperthyroidism. Sequencing was performed on blood. The chain carries TRBV30 and TRBJ2-2; D is tentatively TRBD1 or TRBD2 (5 bases each). CDR3 DNA: TGTGCCTGGAGTAACGGGGCCGGCGGGGAGCTGTTTTTT. It codes for CAWSNGAGGELFF.